The 26 T cell receptor beta chains reported below all come from one sample, sequenced in a study of identical twins. TCRdb passed the 5' RACE reads through MiXCR, listing each CDR3 protein once. Among some 690,000 distinct CDR3 sequences listed, 21% were seen once. The sample was also reused in another study, on T cells expressing NK-cell markers.

The sequenced sample consisted of PBMCs. These receptors were taken from a woman younger than 30 in good health.

The V gene is TRBV11-2, the J gene TRBJ2-1; D may be TRBD1 (6 bases). Germline V gene data show CDR1 as SGHAT and CDR2 as FQNNGV. The CDR3 has 12 residues. Trimming shortened V by 8 bases and J by 10 bases, and 15 bases separated the two germline ends. In nucleotides, the CDR3 is TGTGCCAGCGGGCACAGGGTCCCCGAGCAGTTCTTC. The encoded protein is CASGHRVPEQFF.

The chain recombines TRBV11-2 with TRBJ2-5, with D possibly matching TRBD1 (5 bases). Germline CDR1 SGHAT, CDR2 FQNNGV. Trimming removed 5 bases at V and 3 bases at J, with 10 bases between. This CDR3 has 13 amino acids. In nucleotides, the CDR3 is TGTGCCAGCAGCCAATCAGGGAAAGAGACCCAGTACTTC. It yields the protein CASSQSGKETQYF. Filled out from reference TRBV11-2 and TRBJ2-5, the complete variable domain reads EAGVAQSPRYKIIEKRQSVAFWCNPISGHATLYWYQQILGQGPKLLIQFQNNGVVDDSQLPKDRFSAERLKGVDSTLKIQPAKLEDSAVYLCASSQSGKETQYFGPGTRLLVL.

The table lists this clonotype with many counts. This rearrangement joins TRBV5-1 to TRBJ2-7; D unclear. Trimming pared 1 base from V and 0 bases from J, leaving 8 bases between. The CDR3 contains 14 residues. Germline-derived CDR1 and CDR2 are SGHRS and YFSETQ. CDR3 amino acids: CASSLIQNSYEQYF. CDR3 nucleotides: TGCGCCAGCAGCTTGATACAGAACTCCTACGAGCAGTACTTC.

The chain carries TRBV12-3 or TRBV12-4 and TRBJ2-7; D may be TRBD1 (6 bases). This CDR3 comprises 14 residues. V lost 3 bases to trimming and J lost 2 bases, with 11 bases between them. The CDR3 reads CASSLYREAYEQYF. The CDR3 nucleotides are TGTGCCAGCAGTTTGTACAGGGAAGCCTACGAGCAGTACTTC.

The CDR3 bases are TGTGCTAGTGGTTTGACCCGGACAGGGAACGGCAATCAGCCCCAGCATTTT. The encoded protein is CASGLTRTGNGNQPQHF. V gene TRBV12-5 combines with J gene TRBJ1-5, with TRBD1 matching 8 bases. The CDR3 is 17 residues long. V was clipped by 2 bases and J by 2 bases; unmatched bases: 8. The V gene's germline CDR1 is LGHNT and CDR2 FRNRAP.

In this sample, this clonotype turned up many times. V gene TRBV9 combines with J gene TRBJ2-1; TRBD2 matches at 11 bases. J lost 9 bases, V lost 2 bases, and 7 bases had no gene match. Germline V gives CDR1 SGDLS, CDR2 YYNGEE. The CDR3 extends over 15 amino acids. The CDR3 here is CASSVSSGRLGEQFF. The CDR3 nucleotides are TGTGCCAGCAGCGTGTCTAGCGGGAGGCTTGGTGAGCAGTTCTTC.

V is TRBV12-3 or TRBV12-4 and J is TRBJ2-1; D gene ambiguous. The V gene lost 5 bases and the J gene lost 3 bases, with 11 bases spanning the gap. The CDR3 consists of 14 residues. The DNA of the CDR3 is TGTGCCAGCAGTCAGAAGCGTAGCTACAATGAGCAGTTCTTC. This translates into CASSQKRSYNEQFF.

In this sample, this clonotype turned up a few times. The chain carries TRBV20-1 and TRBJ2-1, with 8 bases that match TRBD2. Germline V gene sequence: CDR1 DFQATT, CDR2 SNEGSKA (reference sequence). V lost 3 bases to trimming and J lost 10 bases; unmatched junction nucleotides: 14. The CDR3 runs to 15 residues. The CDR3 region has the DNA TGCAGTGCTAGTGTTGGGACTAGTCGGAATGGAGAGCAGTTCTTC. The encoded protein is CSASVGTSRNGEQFF.

The V call is TRBV12-3 or TRBV12-4, the J call TRBJ2-3; 12 bases match TRBD2. The V and J ends lost 6 bases and 4 bases, in that order; junction bases with no gene match: 5. There are 15 residues in the CDR3. DNA of the CDR3: TGTGCCAGCAGCCCTCTAGCGGGAGGGTCAGATACGCAGTATTTT. Amino acid sequence: CASSPLAGGSDTQYF.

This sequence joins TRBV7-3 and TRBJ1-1; a possible D gene is TRBD1 (6 bases). V dropped 5 bases and J dropped 1 base, with 14 bases sitting between them. Per germline, CDR1 SGHTA and CDR2 FQGTGA. This CDR3 is 15 amino acids long. The CDR3 sequence is CASSPTGFQNTEAFF. Written as DNA, the CDR3 is TGTGCCAGCAGCCCAACAGGGTTTCAGAACACTGAAGCTTTCTTT.

The chain joins TRBV7-2 to TRBJ1-1, with D possibly being TRBD1 (6 bases). The V and J ends lost 2 bases and 1 base respectively, with 14 bases between them. Per the germline V gene, CDR1 is SGHTA and CDR2 is FQGNSA. The CDR3 totals 16 residues. CDR3 in DNA: TGTGCCAGCAGCTTAAGGGGGGTCAGGACGAACACTGAAGCTTTCTTT. This sequence encodes CASSLRGVRTNTEAFF.

Only a few counts were recorded for this clonotype. This chain links TRBV5-6 with TRBJ2-1; D perhaps matches TRBD1 (6 bases). The CDR3 is made up of 16 amino acids. The V gene lost 0 bases and the J gene lost 2 bases, with 12 bases spanning the gap. CDR1 and CDR2 from the germline V gene are SGHDT and YYEEEE. CDR3 loop: CASSLVDRSPYNEQFF. CDR3 nucleotides: TGTGCCAGCAGCTTGGTAGACAGGTCACCCTACAATGAGCAGTTCTTC.

The sample holds a few counts of this clonotype. J is TRBJ2-3 and V is TRBV4-3; D assignment may be TRBD1 or TRBD2 (5 bases each). CDR3 length: 18 amino acids. Per the germline V gene, CDR1 is LGHNA and CDR2 is YSLEER. V lost 3 bases and J lost 1, with 20 bases in between. CDR3 sequence reads: CASSQQAGKDGGTDTQYF. As DNA, the CDR3 is TGCGCCAGCAGCCAGCAGGCAGGGAAGGACGGGGGCACAGATACGCAGTATTTT.

The V and J genes are TRBV20-1 and TRBJ1-1; 9 nucleotides line up with TRBD1. CDR1 is DFQATT and CDR2 is SNEGSKA in the germline V gene (reference sequence). V lost 6 bases to trimming and J lost 5 bases; unmatched junction nucleotides: 13. The CDR3 spans 15 residues. Here the CDR3 DNA reads TGCAGTGCCCCACAGGGGGCGCCGGGAGCTACTGAAGCTTTCTTT. Amino acid sequence: CSAPQGAPGATEAFF.

This clonotype was counted a few times. This chain connects TRBV20-1 to TRBJ2-7, with 12 bases aligning to TRBD2. V was pared by 5 bases and J by 3 bases, with 5 bases of the junction left unmatched. This CDR3 has 14 residues. Looked up from germline, CDR1 is DFQATT and CDR2 is SNEGSKA (reference sequence). CDR3 nucleotide sequence: TGCAGTGCTGCTCGGACTAGCGGGGACTACGAGCAGTACTTC. Its translation: CSAARTSGDYEQYF.

The chain couples TRBV10-1 to TRBJ2-1; no firm D call. This CDR3 region has 16 residues. V was shortened by 0 bases and J by 4 bases, with 13 bases between the two germline ends. Germline V gene sequence: CDR1 WNHNN, CDR2 SYGVQD (reference sequence). This chain's CDR3 is CASSESRDTRYNEQFF. The CDR3 nucleotides read TGCGCCAGCAGTGAGTCGAGAGACACAAGATACAATGAGCAGTTCTTC.

This clonotype was counted ten times or more. The CDR3 sequence is CSARLLAGGPSSYNEQFF. The CDR3 coding sequence is TGCAGCGCCCGACTGCTAGCGGGAGGGCCGAGCTCCTACAATGAGCAGTTCTTC. This chain uses TRBV29-1 with TRBJ2-1, with 12 bases matching TRBD2. J was trimmed by 0 bases and V by 7 bases; bases with no gene match: 13. Germline CDR1 reads SQVTM; CDR2 reads ANQGSEA. CDR3 length equals 18 residues.

The J gene is TRBJ2-3, the V gene TRBV7-9; TRBD1 agrees at 8 bases. V shed 5 bases, J shed 4 bases, and the junction held 14 bases outside the gene matches. The CDR3 is 17 residues long. Germline assignment: CDR1 SEHNR and CDR2 FQNEAQ (reference sequence). The CDR3: CASSQPGGTGLPDTQYF. The CDR3 DNA follows: TGTGCCAGCAGCCAACCCGGAGGGACAGGTCTTCCAGATACGCAGTATTTT.

The table lists this clonotype with many counts. In DNA, the CDR3 is TGTGCCAGCAGGGCCAGGGCAAACACCGGGGAGCTGTTTTTT. Protein: CASRARANTGELFF. The chain combines TRBV27 with TRBJ2-2; the D gene is possibly TRBD1 (5 bases). Germline V gene lookup returns CDR1 MNHEY and CDR2 SMNVEV (reference sequence). The ends were cut back, 6 bases at V and 2 bases at J, with 10 bases in the middle. CDR3 length equals 14 residues.

This clonotype was counted at least ten times. Here the CDR3 DNA reads TGCGCCAGCAGCATTGACGGATACGAGCAGTACTTC. It translates to CASSIDGYEQYF. The chain links TRBV5-1 to TRBJ2-7; no definite D call. CDR3 length: 12 amino acids. V was shortened by 4 bases and J by 4 bases, with 9 bases between the two germline ends. The germline CDR1 and CDR2 sequences are SGHRS and YFSETQ.

This clonotype was seen a few times. This rearrangement joins TRBV10-3 to TRBJ2-6; 7 nucleotides match TRBD1. Germline V CDR1 and CDR2: ENHRY, SYGVKD. The V gene end was trimmed by 2 bases and the J gene end by 2 bases; junction bases not matched to a gene: 9. There are 18 residues in the CDR3. The CDR3 region has the DNA TGTGCCATCAGTGAGCCCCGACAGGGAAAGGCTGGGGCCAACGTCCTGACTTTC. It is translated as CAISEPRQGKAGANVLTF.

This clonotype was counted ten times or more. The chain couples TRBV5-1 to TRBJ1-4; no reliable D call. The V and J ends lost 3 bases and 0 bases respectively, with 9 bases between them. Germline CDR1 SGHRS, CDR2 YFSETQ. This CDR3 is built from 15 residues. CDR3 amino acids: CASSYHPATNEKLFF. Written as DNA, the CDR3 is TGCGCCAGCAGCTACCACCCTGCAACTAATGAAAAACTGTTTTTT.

There are a few counts of this clonotype. The chain combines TRBV4-3 with TRBJ2-7, with D uncertain. V dropped 3 bases and J dropped 3 bases, with 12 bases sitting between them. CDR1 is LGHNA and CDR2 is YSLEER in the germline V gene. The CDR3 totals 14 residues. As DNA, the CDR3 is TGCGCCAGCAGCCAGAGCCGTAACAGCTACGAGCAGTACTTC. Translation gives CASSQSRNSYEQYF.

The rearrangement links TRBV6-1 to TRBJ2-7; D is perhaps TRBD1 or TRBD2 (5 bases each). V lost 3 bases and J lost 4, with 16 bases in between. The CDR3 extends over 15 amino acids. CDR1 and CDR2 (germline): MNHNS, SASEGT. CDR3 loop: CASSENLSGPYEQYF. In DNA, the CDR3 is TGTGCCAGCAGTGAGAACCTCTCGGGACCTTACGAGCAGTACTTC.

This clonotype was recorded many times. J is TRBJ2-7 and V is TRBV12-3 or TRBV12-4; D perhaps matches TRBD1 (6 bases). This CDR3 spans 14 amino acids. V was pared by 1 base and J by 2 bases, with 9 bases between. The CDR3, as DNA: TGTGCCAGCAGTTTAGGGACAGTAGCCTACGAGCAGTACTTC. Encoded protein: CASSLGTVAYEQYF.

V usage is TRBV4-1 and J usage is TRBJ2-1, with 9 bases fitting TRBD1. The length of the CDR3 is 16 residues. The ends lost 5 bases at V and 6 bases at J; junction bases unmatched: 11. Germline CDR1 is MGHRA and CDR2 is YSYEKL. This chain's CDR3 is CASSGDPRDRVNEQFF. CDR3 DNA sequence: TGCGCCAGCAGCGGGGACCCACGGGACAGGGTCAATGAGCAGTTCTTC.